The 32 T cell receptor beta chains below come from one sample, sequenced in a study of T cell responses to AZD1222 COVID-19 vaccine. Produced via immunoSEQ multiplex PCR; TCRdb's table is partial and in-frame only. The table shows roughly 180,000 clones, with over 90% occurring only once. Here the sequenced sample was peripheral blood, taken 28 days after the second AZD1222 dose. The receptors shown here come from an adult who received the AZD1222 COVID-19 vaccine.

V usage is TRBV18 and J usage is TRBJ2-1; no clear D gene. There are 15 residues in the CDR3. Trimming shortened V by 2 bases and J by 9 bases, and 17 bases separated the two germline ends. Germline CDR1 reads KGHSH; CDR2 reads LQKENI. The CDR3 nucleotides read TGTGCCAGCTCACCAACCACGATCCCGACAAGTGAGCAGTTCTTC. This gives the protein CASSPTTIPTSEQFF.

The chain couples TRBV3-1 (or the pseudogene TRBV3-2) to TRBJ2-5; 8 bases align to TRBD1. The CDR3 covers 14 residues. CDR1 LGHDT and CDR2 YNNKEL come from the germline V gene (reference sequence). J lost 13 bases, V lost 1 base, and 11 bases had no gene match. CDR3 in DNA: TGTGCCAGCAGCCAAGTTCAACTGACAGGGGTTCGGTACTTC. It translates to CASSQVQLTGVRYF.

This chain joins TRBV30 and TRBJ1-5; unclear D gene. Germline assignment: CDR1 GTSNPN and CDR2 SVGIG (reference sequence). Deletions cut 0 bases from V and 3 bases from J, with 9 bases between. The CDR3 loop spans 14 amino acids. CDR3 residues: CAWSVRHSNQPQHF. DNA for the CDR3: TGTGCCTGGAGTGTACGCCATTCCAATCAGCCCCAGCATTTT.

This sequence joins TRBV2 and TRBJ1-3, with a tentative D call TRBD1 (5 bases). The CDR3 contains 14 residues. The V and J ends lost 2 bases and 3 bases respectively, with 8 bases between them. Germline assignment: CDR1 SNHLY and CDR2 FYNNEI. The CDR3 region has the DNA TGTGCCAGCAGTGAATCGGGGGTTGGAAACACCATATATTTT. Protein product: CASSESGVGNTIYF.

The chain uses TRBV6-5 and TRBJ2-5; D is uncertain. The CDR3 has 13 residues. Germline V CDR1 and CDR2: MNHEY, SVGAGI. V was clipped by 2 bases and J by 1 base, with 5 bases between them. The CDR3 reads CASSYRTQETQYF. Here the CDR3 DNA reads TGTGCCAGCAGTTACCGCACCCAAGAGACCCAGTACTTC.

This clone has just one count. V gene TRBV7-9 combines with J gene TRBJ2-7; either TRBD1 or TRBD2 may fit D (7 bases each). Trimming shortened V by 6 bases and J by 4 bases, and 16 bases separated the two germline ends. Germline V gene data show CDR1 as SEHNR and CDR2 as FQNEAQ (reference sequence). The CDR3 is 14 residues long. The DNA of the CDR3 is TGTGCCAGCAGGAATGACAGGGAGGGTTACGAGCAGTACTTC. Protein: CASRNDREGYEQYF.

This clone was detected only once. CDR3 in amino acids: CASSQDYGGGADTQYF. CDR3 nucleotides: TGTGCCAGCAGCCAAGATTACGGGGGAGGCGCAGATACGCAGTATTTT. This sequence joins TRBV4-2 and TRBJ2-3; the D gene is possibly TRBD2 (6 bases). V shed 0 bases and J shed 4 bases, with 14 bases lying between them. Per germline, CDR1 LGHNA and CDR2 YNFKEQ. CDR3 size: 16 residues.

This rearrangement joins TRBV6-5 to TRBJ2-1, with TRBD1 matching 9 bases. Germline trimming cut 9 bases from V and 6 bases from J; bases unmatched to any gene: 6. In germline, CDR1 is MNHEY, CDR2 SVGAGI. CDR3 size: 13 residues. The CDR3: CASHRGPLNEQFF. In DNA form, the CDR3 reads TGTGCCAGTCACAGGGGGCCCCTCAATGAGCAGTTCTTC.

V and J are TRBV6-5 and TRBJ2-1; the D call may be TRBD1 or TRBD2 (5 bases each). The CDR3 runs 16 residues. From germline, CDR1 is MNHEY and CDR2 SVGAGI. Trimming stripped 4 bases from V and 4 bases from J, with 17 bases between. CDR3: CASSSTGAGSYNEQFF. As DNA, the CDR3 is TGTGCCAGCAGTTCAACCGGGGCAGGGTCATACAATGAGCAGTTCTTC.

CDR3 DNA: TGTGCCAGCAGTTCCTGGACAGGGAGGGTGGACTATGGCTACACCTTC. It encodes CASSSWTGRVDYGYTF. The chain is built from TRBV6-5 and TRBJ1-2; TRBD1 matches at 8 bases. The CDR3 spans 16 residues. V dropped 4 bases and J dropped 3; count of bases not matched to a gene: 10. The germline gives CDR1 MNHEY, CDR2 SVGAGI.

The V and J genes are TRBV7-2 and TRBJ1-3, with 8 bases that match TRBD1. Germline values: CDR1 SGHTA, CDR2 FQGNSA. Trimming removed 1 base from V and 0 bases from J; junction bases left unmatched: 5. This CDR3 is built from 17 residues. The CDR3 region is CASSLGQGIYSGNTIYF. Written as DNA, the CDR3 is TGTGCCAGCAGCTTAGGACAGGGGATATACTCTGGAAACACCATATATTTT. Drawing the rest from reference TRBV7-2 and TRBJ1-3, the complete variable domain is GAGVSQSPSNKVTEKGKDVELRCDPISGHTALYWYRQSLGQGLEFLIYFQGNSAPDKSGLPSDRFSAERTGGSVSTLTIQRTQQEDSAVYLCASSLGQGIYSGNTIYFGEGSWLTVV.

V usage is TRBV18 and J usage is TRBJ2-2; D remains unclear. V lost 6 bases and J 3 bases, leaving 20 bases between the germline ends. Germline CDR1 and CDR2: KGHSH and LQKENI. This CDR3 region has 17 residues. In DNA, the CDR3 is TGTGCCAGCTCCCCTACCAAGCAGAGTCGCGACACCGGGGAGCTGTTTTTT. It specifies CASSPTKQSRDTGELFF.

With regard to this clone: The same CDR3 can be traced to other DNA sequences in this sample. The chain combines TRBV2 with TRBJ2-1; D is unclear. The CDR3 is 13 residues long. CDR1 is SNHLY, CDR2 FYNNEI, per germline. The germline V and J ends were trimmed by 5 bases and 4 bases, with 9 bases remaining between them. The CDR3 is CASSLDGYNEQFF. In nucleotides, the CDR3 is TGTGCCAGCAGTTTGGACGGGTACAATGAGCAGTTCTTC.

V usage is TRBV5-4 and J usage is TRBJ1-6; D ambiguous. The CDR3 extends over 15 amino acids. Germline values: CDR1 SGHNT, CDR2 YYREEE (reference sequence). The V gene lost 0 bases and the J gene lost 7 bases, with 11 bases spanning the gap. CDR3 DNA: TGTGCCAGCAGCTTGGATCCAGGATTAAATTCACCCCTCCACTTT. Residues: CASSLDPGLNSPLHF.

This chain connects TRBV12-3 or TRBV12-4 to TRBJ2-2; D is unresolved. V was pared by 8 bases and J by 8 bases, with 6 bases between. The CDR3 contains 10 residues. CDR3 DNA sequence: TGTGCCAGCTATTCGGGGGAGCTGTTTTTT. As protein: CASYSGELFF.

The chain employs TRBV7-2 and TRBJ1-2; weak D call: TRBD1 (5 bases). Germline V CDR1 and CDR2: SGHTA, FQGNSA. CDR3 length: 13 amino acids. Trimming pared 5 bases from V and 6 bases from J, leaving 13 bases between. CDR3 in amino acids: CASSPRRDDGYTF. CDR3 DNA sequence: TGTGCCAGCAGCCCCAGACGGGACGATGGCTACACCTTC.

The chain is built from TRBV23-1 and TRBJ1-1, with D perhaps matching TRBD1 (6 bases). TRBV23-1 is flagged as an ORF with uncertain function. The ends were cut back, 3 bases at V and 5 bases at J, with 19 bases in the middle. The CDR3 has 16 residues. The DNA for the CDR3 is TGCGCCAGCAGTCACATTCCGAGCGGGGGGCTAACTGAAGCTTTCTTT. Translating gives CASSHIPSGGLTEAFF.

The chain joins TRBV7-3 to TRBJ2-1, with 8 bases lining up with TRBD2. The germline CDR1 and CDR2 sequences are SGHTA and FQGTGA. This CDR3 is 15 amino acids long. V shed 2 bases, J shed 8 bases, and the junction held 8 bases outside the gene matches. In DNA form, the CDR3 reads TGTGCCAGCAGCTTATTTACGGGGGGGCTCGATGAGCAGTTCTTC. Translating gives CASSLFTGGLDEQFF.

This clone showed up just a few times. The rearrangement links TRBV3-1 (or the pseudogene TRBV3-2) to TRBJ2-1; unclear D gene. The germline V gene has CDR1 LGHDT and CDR2 YNNKEL (reference sequence). The CDR3 length is 16 residues. The germline V and J ends were trimmed by 0 bases and 2 bases, with 11 bases remaining between them. The CDR3 region is CASSQERVPPYNEQFF. In DNA, the CDR3 is TGTGCCAGCAGCCAAGAACGGGTCCCCCCCTACAATGAGCAGTTCTTC.

This clone was picked up one time. The chain couples TRBV5-4 to TRBJ2-3; D is unclear. The CDR3 extends over 14 amino acids. In germline, CDR1 is SGHNT, CDR2 YYREEE (reference sequence). Trimming removed 0 bases at V and 1 base at J, with 6 bases between. The CDR3 sequence is CASSLGVGTDTQYF. CDR3 bases: TGTGCCAGCAGCTTGGGGGTAGGCACAGATACGCAGTATTTT. The variable domain in full, with the rest retrieved from reference TRBV5-4 and TRBJ2-3, is ETGVTQSPTHLIKTRGQQVTLRCSSQSGHNTVSWYQQALGQGPQFIFQYYREEENGRGNFPPRFSGLQFPNYSSELNVNALELDDSALYLCASSLGVGTDTQYFGPGTRLTVL.

The rearrangement links TRBV6-2 or TRBV6-3 to TRBJ2-5, with D tentatively TRBD2 (6 bases). The germline V and J ends were trimmed by 0 bases and 7 bases, with 6 bases remaining between them. Germline V gene data show CDR1 as MNHEY and CDR2 as SVGEGT. This CDR3 is built from 12 residues. CDR3 in amino acids: CASSYSRGTQYF. For the CDR3, the DNA is TGTGCCAGCAGTTACTCGCGGGGGACCCAGTACTTC.

This chain connects TRBV5-6 to TRBJ1-1; TRBD1 aligns across 7 bases. CDR1 is SGHDT, CDR2 YYEEEE, per germline. CDR3 length: 15 amino acids. J was trimmed by 1 base and V by 4 bases; bases with no gene match: 7. The CDR3 bases are TGTGCCAGCAGCCTCTACGACAGGGCGAACACTGAAGCTTTCTTT. Its translation: CASSLYDRANTEAFF.

The chain has TRBV7-2 and TRBJ1-2; maybe TRBD1 (6 bases). Germline V gives CDR1 SGHTA, CDR2 FQGNSA. V lost 6 bases and J 5 bases, leaving 16 bases between the germline ends. The CDR3 runs to 14 residues. CDR3 sequence reads: CASRDTGHLYGYTF. CDR3 DNA: TGTGCCAGCAGAGACACGGGACACCTTTATGGCTACACCTTC.

The chain links TRBV27 to TRBJ1-1; D is unclear. The CDR3 has 11 amino acids. Germline CDR1 MNHEY, CDR2 SMNVEV (reference sequence). The V end lost 6 bases, the J end lost 4 bases, and 6 bases lay between the germline ends. This chain's CDR3 is CASRKGTEAFF. In nucleotides, the CDR3 is TGTGCCAGCAGAAAAGGCACTGAAGCTTTCTTT.

This sequence joins TRBV6-5 and TRBJ2-2, with 9 bases fitting TRBD1. The CDR3 is 15 residues long. Germline CDR1 is MNHEY and CDR2 is SVGAGI. V was pared by 6 bases and J by 5 bases, with 7 bases of the junction left unmatched. The CDR3, as DNA: TGTGCCAGCAGCGTACAGGGGGCGTTGACCGGGGAGCTGTTTTTT. Protein sequence: CASSVQGALTGELFF.

This clone occurred a few times. This chain connects TRBV5-1 to TRBJ2-1; D unclear. The V end lost 0 bases, the J end lost 5 bases, and 9 bases lay between the germline ends. Germline CDR1 SGHRS, CDR2 YFSETQ. The CDR3 runs 14 residues. CDR3 bases: TGCGCCAGCAGCTTGGACCCCCCTAACAATGAGCAGTTCTTC. Translation: CASSLDPPNNEQFF.

The chain links TRBV2 to TRBJ1-4, with 9 bases lining up with TRBD1. Losses at the gene ends were 6 bases for V and 8 bases for J; bases not matched to a gene: 7. This CDR3 has 14 amino acids. Germline assignment: CDR1 SNHLY and CDR2 FYNNEI. The CDR3 is CASSRDRASEKLFF. The DNA of the CDR3 is TGTGCCAGCAGCCGGGACAGGGCTTCAGAAAAACTGTTTTTT.

The gene calls are TRBV11-2 and TRBJ2-7; TRBD1 might be the D (6 bases). The CDR3 totals 13 residues. The germline gives CDR1 SGHAT, CDR2 FQNNGV. With 8 bases removed from V and 4 bases from J, the gap between germline ends came to 15 bases. CDR3 protein: CASGDRSGYEQYF. The CDR3 region has the DNA TGTGCCAGCGGTGACAGGAGTGGGTACGAGCAGTACTTC.

V and J are TRBV4-1 and TRBJ2-1, with TRBD2 matching 11 bases. CDR3 size: 18 residues. From germline, CDR1 is MGHRA and CDR2 YSYEKL. The junction had 8 bases not matched to a gene; V was cut back by 4 bases and J by 0 bases. The CDR3 DNA is TGCGCCAGCAGCCTAGCGGGGGGGCAGCCCCTCTCCTACAATGAGCAGTTCTTC. Encoded protein: CASSLAGGQPLSYNEQFF.

CDR3 in DNA: TGTGCCAGCAGCTTAGGGGACAGGATGGTTGGAGCTTTCTTT. This encodes CASSLGDRMVGAFF. V gene TRBV11-2 combines with J gene TRBJ1-1, with TRBD1 identical over 8 bases. The V segment lost 1 base and the J segment 10 bases; nucleotides outside the gene matches: 8. This CDR3 spans 14 amino acids. Germline CDR1 SGHAT, CDR2 FQNNGV.

J is TRBJ2-7 and V is TRBV11-3; 7 bases line up with TRBD1. J gave up 3 bases and V 5 bases, and 10 bases lay outside the gene matches. The CDR3 spans 15 residues. Germline assignment: CDR1 SGHNT and CDR2 YENEEA. The CDR3 loop is CASSRQGEGDYEQYF. CDR3 DNA sequence: TGTGCCAGCAGCCGACAGGGAGAAGGGGACTACGAGCAGTACTTC. The complete variable domain, with remaining parts taken from reference TRBV11-3 and TRBJ2-7, reads EAGVVQSPRYKIIEKKQPVAFWCNPISGHNTLYWYLQNLGQGPELLIRYENEEAVDDSQLPKDRFSAERLKGVDSTLKIQPAELGDSAVYLCASSRQGEGDYEQYFGPGTRLTVT.

The chain links TRBV12-3 or TRBV12-4 to TRBJ1-1, with D hard to call. The CDR3 is made up of 13 amino acids. Trimming took off 6 bases at V and 4 bases at J, with 12 bases between the two ends. CDR3 DNA sequence: TGTGCCAGCAGACCTCTTGGGTCCACTGAAGCTTTCTTT. As protein: CASRPLGSTEAFF.